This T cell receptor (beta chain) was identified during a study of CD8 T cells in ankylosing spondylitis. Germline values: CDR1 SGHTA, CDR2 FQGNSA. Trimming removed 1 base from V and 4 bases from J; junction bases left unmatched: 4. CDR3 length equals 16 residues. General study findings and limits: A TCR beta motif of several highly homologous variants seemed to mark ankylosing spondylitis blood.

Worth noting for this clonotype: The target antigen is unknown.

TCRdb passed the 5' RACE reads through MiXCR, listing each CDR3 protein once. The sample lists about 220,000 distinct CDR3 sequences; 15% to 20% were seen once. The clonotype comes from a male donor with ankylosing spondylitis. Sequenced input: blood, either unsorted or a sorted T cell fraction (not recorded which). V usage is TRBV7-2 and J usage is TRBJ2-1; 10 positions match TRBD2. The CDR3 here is CASSLEGTSAYNEQFF. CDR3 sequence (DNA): TGTGCCAGCAGCTTAGAAGGGACTAGCGCATACAATGAGCAGTTCTTC.